One sample yielded the 8 T cell receptor beta chains listed below, sequenced in a study of response to subunit inactivated influenza vaccine. MiXCR, applied by TCRdb to the RT-PCR reads, yields one record per CDR3 protein. Seen here are fewer than 800,000 distinct CDR3 sequences, about 15% observed once, and the top ten hold 11%. The starting material was PBMCs from blood, obtained 11 to 12 days after vaccination. These receptors all stem from a man over 45 who received an inactivated influenza vaccine.

The rearrangement uses TRBV7-9 and TRBJ2-3, with 10 nucleotides matching TRBD1. J lost 4 bases, V lost 5 bases, and 6 bases had no gene match. The CDR3 length is 15 residues. Looked up from germline, CDR1 is SEHNR and CDR2 is FQNEAQ (reference sequence). This CDR3 is CASSQTGTGADTQYF. As DNA, the CDR3 is TGTGCCAGCAGCCAAACCGGGACAGGGGCAGATACGCAGTATTTT.

The CDR3, as DNA: TGCGCCAGCAGCTTATTACAGGGTTCGGAGACCCAGTACTTC. This codes for CASSLLQGSETQYF. The rearrangement uses TRBV5-1 and TRBJ2-5, with a weak D call TRBD1 (6 bases). CDR3 length: 14 residues. Trimming cost V 2 bases and J 5 bases, with 13 bases left between them. Germline assignment: CDR1 SGHRS and CDR2 YFSETQ.

J is TRBJ2-7 and V is TRBV5-1; 11 bases line up with TRBD1. The V gene's germline CDR1 is SGHRS and CDR2 YFSETQ. This CDR3 region has 16 residues. V gave up 2 bases and J gave up 7 bases; unmatched junction bases: 11. Here the CDR3 DNA reads TGCGCCAGCAGCTTACGGACAGGGGGCTTTCTCGGTGAGCAGTACTTC. Its translation: CASSLRTGGFLGEQYF.

This clonotype came up a few times. The gene calls are TRBV12-3 or TRBV12-4 and TRBJ2-1; TRBD2 aligns across 7 bases. The CDR3 consists of 12 residues. The V segment lost 6 bases and the J segment 6 bases; nucleotides outside the gene matches: 2. The CDR3 nucleotides read TGTGCCAGCAGAGCGGGGAGCAATGAGCAGTTCTTC. Translation gives CASRAGSNEQFF.

This clonotype was seen a few times. The gene calls are TRBV5-8 and TRBJ1-5, with D possibly TRBD1 on 6 matching bases. This CDR3 region has 13 residues. The germline CDR1 and CDR2 sequences are SGHTS and YDEGEE. Trimming cost V 1 base and J 7 bases, with 9 bases left between them. CDR3 nucleotide sequence: TGTGCCAGCAGCTTGAGGGGGAAACAGCCCCAGCATTTT. Protein sequence: CASSLRGKQPQHF.

This chain connects TRBV5-6 to TRBJ2-5, with D perhaps TRBD1 (5 bases). V was clipped by 0 bases and J by 0 bases, with 6 bases between them. The CDR3 sequence is 14 residues long. Looked up from germline, CDR1 is SGHDT and CDR2 is YYEEEE. CDR3 sequence: CASSLEGYQETQYF. For the CDR3, the DNA is TGTGCCAGCAGCTTGGAGGGGTACCAAGAGACCCAGTACTTC.

This clonotype has only a few counts. This chain joins TRBV20-1 and TRBJ2-5, with no clear D. The CDR3 contains 13 residues. The V end lost 3 bases, the J end lost 4 bases, and 12 bases lay between the germline ends. Germline V gene lookup returns CDR1 DFQATT and CDR2 SNEGSKA (reference sequence). The CDR3 spells CSASPTIRETQYF. The CDR3 DNA is TGCAGTGCTAGCCCGACAATTAGAGAGACCCAGTACTTC.

This clonotype has a handful of counts. V and J are TRBV4-2 and TRBJ1-3; no reliable D call. CDR3 length: 15 residues. Per germline, CDR1 LGHNA and CDR2 YNFKEQ. Trimming shortened V by 0 bases and J by 7 bases, and 13 bases separated the two germline ends. CDR3 amino acids: CASSQDAHSGNTIYF. The CDR3 DNA reads as TGTGCCAGCAGCCAAGACGCCCACTCCGGGAACACCATATATTTT.